The 16 T cell receptor beta chains reported below all come from one sample, sequenced in a study of T cell repertoires in cytomegalovirus infection. The antigens these receptors bind are not known. In TCRdb, the reads were re-called with MiXCR into one record per CDR3 protein. The table has tens of thousands of distinct CDR3 sequences, approximately 36% seen once. Sequenced: PBMCs, sequenced either directly or after in vitro stimulation (not recorded which). These receptors all come from a human donor in good health (CMV status not recorded). Some clones in this sample may be carry-over from other donors' samples.

This clonotype was seen only once. The chain combines TRBV6-6 with TRBJ1-5; D may be TRBD1 (6 bases). The CDR3 runs 15 residues. Per the germline V gene, CDR1 is MNHNY and CDR2 is SVGAGI (reference sequence). V was trimmed by 8 bases and J by 2 bases, leaving 16 bases between them. The CDR3 is CASGRGPVGNQPQHF. In nucleotides, the CDR3 is TGTGCCAGCGGGCGGGGGCCCGTGGGCAATCAGCCCCAGCATTTT.

There are a few counts of this clonotype. The gene calls are TRBV10-3 and TRBJ1-4; D unclear. V lost 10 bases to trimming and J lost 8 bases, with 14 bases between them. The CDR3 extends over 12 amino acids. Germline V gene sequence: CDR1 ENHRY, CDR2 SYGVKD. The CDR3 nucleotides read TGTGCCACCAGGACCGAGACAGAAAAACTGTTTTTT. It codes for CATRTETEKLFF.

This clonotype came up a few times. The chain joins TRBV7-6 to TRBJ1-5; possibly TRBD1 for D (5 bases). Trimming pared 5 bases from V and 7 bases from J, leaving 12 bases between. The germline V gene encodes CDR1 SGHVS and CDR2 FNYEAQ. The CDR3 is 13 amino acids. CDR3 amino acids: CASSQRGGQPQHF. The CDR3 DNA is TGTGCCAGCAGCCAGAGGGGAGGACAGCCCCAGCATTTT.

V usage is TRBV6-2 or TRBV6-3 and J usage is TRBJ2-1; unclear D gene. CDR1 MNHEY and CDR2 SVGEGT come from the germline V gene. V dropped 2 bases and J dropped 5 bases, with 16 bases sitting between them. This CDR3 region has 16 residues. The CDR3 spells CASSYEARWLNNEQFF. The CDR3 region has the DNA TGTGCCAGCAGTTACGAAGCAAGGTGGTTGAACAATGAGCAGTTCTTC.

The V call is TRBV7-2, the J call TRBJ2-7; a weak D match, TRBD1 (6 bases). CDR3 length: 15 amino acids. Germline loops: CDR1 SGHTA, CDR2 FQGNSA. Trimming shortened V by 2 bases and J by 3 bases, and 14 bases separated the two germline ends. The CDR3 sequence: CASSLPPGQSYEQYF. The CDR3 nucleotides are TGTGCCAGCAGCTTACCCCCGGGACAAAGCTACGAGCAGTACTTC.

For the CDR3, the DNA is TGTGCCAGCAGCTCCCGGCCTAGCGGGGCAATAGGAGATACGCAGTATTTT. Its protein product is CASSSRPSGAIGDTQYF. V and J are TRBV7-9 and TRBJ2-3; TRBD2 matches at 9 bases. Germline assignment: CDR1 SEHNR and CDR2 FQNEAQ (reference sequence). CDR3 size: 17 residues. Trimming removed 4 bases from V and 5 bases from J; junction bases left unmatched: 13.

This clonotype is large within its sample. The V gene is TRBV6-1, the J gene TRBJ2-5; possibly TRBD2 for D (5 bases). V was cut by 4 bases and J by 5 bases, with 17 bases left in between. Looked up from germline, CDR1 is MNHNS and CDR2 is SASEGT. This CDR3 contains 15 residues. The CDR3 spells CASSAAAGPLETQYF. CDR3 DNA sequence: TGTGCCAGCAGTGCCGCGGCGGGCCCTCTTGAGACCCAGTACTTC.

The V and J genes are TRBV2 and TRBJ1-5; weak D call: TRBD1 (6 bases). Germline V gene lookup returns CDR1 SNHLY and CDR2 FYNNEI. Trimming took off 6 bases at V and 8 bases at J, with 14 bases between the two ends. The CDR3 is 13 residues long. Here the CDR3 DNA reads TGTGCCAGCAGCGACAGGCGGAGGGAGCCCCAGCATTTT. Translating gives CASSDRRREPQHF. Filled out from reference TRBV2 and TRBJ1-5, the complete variable domain reads EPEVTQTPSHQVTQMGQEVILRCVPISNHLYFYWYRQILGQKVEFLVSFYNNEISEKSEIFDDQFSVERPDGSNFTLKIRSTKLEDSAMYFCASSDRRREPQHFGDGTRLSIL.

This rearrangement joins TRBV6-5 to TRBJ2-3; D tentatively fits TRBD1 or TRBD2 (6 bases each). Germline CDR1 and CDR2: MNHEY and SVGAGI. V lost 4 bases and J 5 bases, leaving 16 bases between the germline ends. The CDR3 is 15 amino acids. The CDR3 sequence is CASSLWGALGDTQYF. The CDR3 nucleotides are TGTGCCAGCAGTTTATGGGGGGCGCTCGGAGATACGCAGTATTTT.

This clonotype was picked up many times. The CDR3: CASSAQDRASSGNTIYF. The DNA for the CDR3 is TGTGCCAGCAGCGCGCAGGACAGGGCGAGCTCTGGAAACACCATATATTTT. J is TRBJ1-3 and V is TRBV7-6; 8 bases align to TRBD1. J lost 0 bases, V lost 5 bases, and 9 bases had no gene match. CDR3 length: 17 amino acids. Germline V lookup: CDR1 SGHVS, CDR2 FNYEAQ.

This clonotype was detected only once. V usage is TRBV2 and J usage is TRBJ2-7, with D possibly being TRBD2 (5 bases). The germline V and J ends were trimmed by 6 bases and 3 bases, with 9 bases remaining between them. CDR3 length: 12 residues. The V gene's germline CDR1 is SNHLY and CDR2 FYNNEI. The CDR3 coding sequence is TGTGCCAGCAGGGGGAGAGGCTACGAGCAGTACTTC. This translates into CASRGRGYEQYF.

This chain uses TRBV7-8 with TRBJ1-6; D might be TRBD1 (6 bases). The CDR3 has 17 residues. Germline V gene lookup returns CDR1 SGHVS and CDR2 FQNEAQ. V gave up 0 bases and J gave up 7 bases, with 16 bases separating them. The CDR3 bases are TGTGCCAGCAGCTTAGCGCTTTCCGGGACAAGGAATTCACCCCTCCACTTT. Translation: CASSLALSGTRNSPLHF.

This clonotype has a handful of counts. The V gene is TRBV7-6, the J gene TRBJ2-6; possibly TRBD2 for D (5 bases). Germline CDR1 and CDR2: SGHVS and FNYEAQ. The CDR3 runs 15 residues. V lost 5 bases and J lost 2, with 10 bases in between. CDR3 coding DNA: TGTGCCAGCAGCCTCGGGAATCCTGGGGCCAACGTCCTGACTTTC. Its protein is CASSLGNPGANVLTF.

This clonotype was seen at least ten times. The CDR3 sequence: CASSYDFRGETQYF. Here the CDR3 DNA reads TGTGCCAGCAGTTACGACTTCAGGGGAGAGACCCAGTACTTC. The chain uses TRBV6-5 and TRBJ2-5, with TRBD1 as a possible D gene (6 bases). Trimming took 2 bases from V and 4 from J, leaving 11 bases between them. The CDR3 spans 14 residues. Germline loops: CDR1 MNHEY, CDR2 SVGAGI.

The chain carries TRBV5-1 and TRBJ2-1; 11 bases fit TRBD2. The V gene end was trimmed by 6 bases and the J gene end by 5 bases; junction bases not matched to a gene: 10. Germline V CDR1 and CDR2: SGHRS, YFSETQ. CDR3 length: 16 residues. DNA of the CDR3: TGCGCCAGCAACCCAAGGACTAGCGGGTTTAACAATGAGCAGTTCTTC. Translated, it gives CASNPRTSGFNNEQFF.

V is TRBV29-1 and J is TRBJ2-6, with D hard to call. The CDR3 length is 14 residues. Trimming took off 7 bases at V and 0 bases at J, with 10 bases between the two ends. From germline, CDR1 is SQVTM and CDR2 ANQGSEA. CDR3 protein: CSATDPSGANVLTF. CDR3 bases: TGCAGCGCTACCGACCCCTCTGGGGCCAACGTCCTGACTTTC.